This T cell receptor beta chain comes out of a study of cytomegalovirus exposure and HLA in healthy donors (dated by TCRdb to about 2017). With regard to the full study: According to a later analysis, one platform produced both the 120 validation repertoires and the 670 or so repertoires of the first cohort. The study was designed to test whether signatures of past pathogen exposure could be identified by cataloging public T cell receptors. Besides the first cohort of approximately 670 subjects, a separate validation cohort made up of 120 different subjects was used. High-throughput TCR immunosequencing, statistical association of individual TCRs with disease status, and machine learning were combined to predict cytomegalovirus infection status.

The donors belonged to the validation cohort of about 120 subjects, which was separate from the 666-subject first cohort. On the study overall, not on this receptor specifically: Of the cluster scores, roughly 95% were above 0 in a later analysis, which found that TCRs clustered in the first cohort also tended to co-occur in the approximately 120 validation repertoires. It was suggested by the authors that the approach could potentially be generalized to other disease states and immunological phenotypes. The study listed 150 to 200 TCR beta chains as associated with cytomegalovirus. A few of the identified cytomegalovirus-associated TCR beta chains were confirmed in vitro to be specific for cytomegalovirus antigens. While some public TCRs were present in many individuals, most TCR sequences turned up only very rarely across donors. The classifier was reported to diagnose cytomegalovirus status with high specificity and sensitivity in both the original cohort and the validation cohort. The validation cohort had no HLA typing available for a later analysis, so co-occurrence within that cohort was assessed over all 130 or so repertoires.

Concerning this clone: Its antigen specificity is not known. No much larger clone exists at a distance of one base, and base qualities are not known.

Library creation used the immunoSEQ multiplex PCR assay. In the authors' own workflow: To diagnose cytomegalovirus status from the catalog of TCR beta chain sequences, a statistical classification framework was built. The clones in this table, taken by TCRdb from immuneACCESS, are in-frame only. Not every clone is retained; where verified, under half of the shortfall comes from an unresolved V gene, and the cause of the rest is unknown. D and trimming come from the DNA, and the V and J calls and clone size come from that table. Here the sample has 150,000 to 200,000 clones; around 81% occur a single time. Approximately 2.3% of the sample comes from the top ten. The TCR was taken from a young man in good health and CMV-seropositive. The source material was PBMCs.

The sequenced DNA is TGTGCCAGCAGCTTTAGACAGGGACAGAGTGGGCTTAACACCGGGGAGCTGTTTTTT. It translates to CASSFRQGQSGLNTGELFF. The receptor chain draws on TRBV7-8 and TRBJ2-2, and 7 bases in between align with TRBD1. V ends up 3 bases short and J 2 bases short, with an unmatched junction base count of 15. The CDR3 spans 19 residues, from the cysteine through the phenylalanine. This entry keeps only the CDR3 DNA: 57 bases, framed from base 1. For CDR1 and CDR2, the germline V gene lists SGHVS and FQNEAQ. Outside the CDR3, residues come from the reference TRBV7-8 and TRBJ2-2 proteins, so the full variable domain is: GAGVSQSPRYKVAKRGQDVALRCDPISGHVSLFWYQQALGQGPEFLTYFQNEAQLDKSGLPSDRFFAERPEGSVSTLKIQRTQQEDSAVYLCASSFRQGQSGLNTGELFFGEGSRLTVL.